This paragraph covers one T cell receptor beta chain sequence. The antigen remains unidentified. The data belong to a study of T cell repertoires in cytomegalovirus infection. Study as a whole: Both recently identified HLA-C-restricted and well-studied HLA-B-restricted CMV epitopes were used in the study. Study-wide results and limits: Predominance within the ex vivo response was attributable to HLA-C-restricted CMV-specific TCR beta clonotypes. Identification of carriers of CMV plus the relevant HLA was performed using cumulative public TCR beta family frequency.

Germline V CDR1 and CDR2: SQVTM, ANQGSEA. V was cut by 2 bases and J by 0 bases, with 13 bases left in between. The CDR3 loop spans 16 amino acids. A single record per CDR3 protein comes from TCRdb applying MiXCR to the reads. The sample lists roughly 990,000 distinct CDR3 sequences, roughly 30% occurring once. The receptor was derived from a human donor in good health (CMV status not recorded). Some clones in this sample may be carry-over from other donors' samples. The rearrangement joins TRBV29-1 to TRBJ2-2; perhaps TRBD2 as D (6 bases). This specimen was cultured CD8+ T cells from PBMCs, taken from culture after CMV antigen stimulation. CDR3 residues: CSVETSRNPNTGELFF. The CDR3 DNA is TGCAGCGTTGAAACTAGCAGAAATCCGAACACCGGGGAGCTGTTTTTT.